The source of this T cell receptor beta chain is a study of post-analysis software for immune sequencing data. Study results and caveats: Roughly 5 TRBV segments occurring more often in patients than controls included TRBV5-6, TRBV5-1 and TRBV20-1. Relative to controls, patients with multiple sclerosis showed significantly lower normalized Chao1 diversity.

This clonotype was detected many times. Its antigen remains unknown. V was pared by 3 bases and J by 5 bases, with 17 bases between. This CDR3 spans 15 amino acids. Germline assignment: CDR1 LGHDT and CDR2 YNNKEL (reference sequence). TCR beta cDNA libraries had unique molecular identifiers. Each CDR3 protein is one row after TCRdb ran MiXCR on the PCR reads. The sample lists around 200,000 distinct CDR3 sequences; 29% were seen once. The source is a girl aged 2-17 years with multiple sclerosis. The chain has TRBV3-1 and TRBJ2-7; a possible D gene is TRBD2 (5 bases). Sample: blood. CDR3 loop: CASSHWTGTRNEQYF. The DNA for the CDR3 is TGTGCCAGCAGCCATTGGACTGGCACTCGGAACGAGCAGTACTTC.